This T cell receptor (beta chain) was identified in a study of shared clonotypes between healthy human individuals. General study findings and limits: The diversity represented, both genetic and in exposure history, was limited by few donors.

Details on this clone: Its antigen is not identified.

Germline V gene lookup returns CDR1 MDHEN and CDR2 SYDVKM. This CDR3 is built from 17 residues. Trimming removed 7 bases from V and 0 bases from J, with 19 bases in between. Repertoires were generated with immunoSEQ multiplex PCR, while TCRdb's copy carries only in-frame clones and drops some. Of 100,000 or so clones listed, about 70% are singletons. CD45RO+ cells joined CCR7-negative CD45RA+ TemRA cells to form CD8 memory. V usage is TRBV28 and J usage is TRBJ1-5; D is unresolved. The receptor's source is a woman aged 25-40 years in good health. The sample comprised memory CD8+ T cells sorted from blood. Subset noted: CD45RO+ cells pooled with CCR7-negative TemRA cells. CDR3 in amino acids: CASTAVRGSYSNQPQHF. The CDR3 DNA reads as TGTGCCAGCACCGCGGTCCGGGGATCCTATAGCAATCAGCCCCAGCATTTT.